These T cell receptor beta chains were read from a single sample in a study of T cells in Graves' hyperthyroidism and ophthalmopathy. TCRdb re-called the multiplex PCR reads with MiXCR, one entry per CDR3 protein. The table lists hundreds of thousands of distinct CDR3 sequences, around 19% of them singletons, with 16% in the top ten. The source material was blood. The receptors derive from a woman aged 45-65 years with Graves' hyperthyroidism that later progressed to Graves' ophthalmopathy. CDR3s leave out the opening cysteine and the closing phenylalanine or tryptophan. The D gene is left open where the match is weak.

j_gene | d_gene | v_gene | CDR3aa
TRBJ1-2 | TRBD1 | TRBV9 | ASSQDWEGGGNGYT
TRBJ2-5 | NA | TRBV11-1 | ASSLVSPGETQY
TRBJ1-1 | NA | TRBV20-1 | SARGGGGFDTEAF
TRBJ2-7 | NA | TRBV3-1 | ASSQGGAAYEQY
TRBJ1-1 | NA | TRBV7-3 | ASSLVVWGGYNTEAF
TRBJ1-2 | NA | TRBV24-1 | ATSVPGSNGYT
TRBJ1-6 | TRBD1 | TRBV12-3/TRBV12-4 | ASSSGTGYSPLH
TRBJ2-1 | NA | TRBV12-3/TRBV12-4 | ASTWDSAYNEQF
TRBJ2-2 | NA | TRBV15 | ATSRGRDTTGELF
TRBJ1-5 | NA | TRBV7-8 | ASSPGWAYSNQPQH